This entry features one T cell receptor beta chain sequence. The antigen is not known. Compared with germline, one end of the junction differs, possibly owing to a read error. The sample belongs to a study of tumor-infiltrating lymphocytes in primary liver carcinoma. Study observations and caveats: Whereas tumor region pairs overlapped more, tumor-adjacent and tumor-blood pairs overlapped less.

From around 18-30 mg of unsorted bulk tissue, DNA and RNA were co-extracted together. This CDR3 is 16 amino acids long. CDR1 is LGHNA and CDR2 is YNFKEQ in the germline V gene. A constant-region primer served to make TCR beta cDNA from approximately 490 ng total RNA. Researchers made the TCR beta libraries by running three nested multiplex PCR rounds with slightly modified ARM-PCR. Two initial PCR rounds of around 10 cycles each paired TRBV1-TRBV30 forward primers with a C-beta reverse primer. In TCRdb, the multiplex PCR reads were re-called with MiXCR into one record per CDR3 protein. The repertoire holds roughly 80,000 distinct CDR3 sequences, with approximately 69% as singletons.

The chain carries TRBV4-2 and TRBJ2-1; 8 positions match TRBD2. This sequence was found in a man aged 40-50 years with primary liver carcinoma and hepatitis B virus infection. Sequences were obtained from tumor-adjacent normal liver tissue. Here the CDR3 reads CAGSQEPRLASNEQFF. Written as DNA, the CDR3 is TGTGCCGGCAGCCAGGAACCTAGACTAGCGAGCAATGAGCAGTTCTTC.